A single count supports the clone carrying this T cell receptor beta chain. An assay was performed, and its level was deep. For sorted subsets, 150 to 200 ng DNA per replicate equaled roughly 30,000 T cell genomes. The data were produced by immunoSEQ multiplex PCR, yet TCRdb's version contains in-frame clones alone and is incomplete. This sample has approximately 1.4 million clones, with approximately 98% found just once. Trimming pared 11 bases from V and 6 bases from J, leaving 12 bases between. This CDR3 has 11 residues. CDR1 is SGHAT, CDR2 FQNNGV, per germline. This entry is derived from a study of shared clonotypes between healthy human individuals. Donors, healthy HIV-negative adults, lacked recent acute infections or vaccinations.

The sequence came from a young man in good health. The sequenced material came from naive CD4+ T cells sorted from blood. Subset given: CD45RA+ positively selected. The rearrangement links TRBV11-2 to TRBJ2-3; D uncertain. The CDR3 loop reads CAASQADTQYF. CDR3 nucleotide sequence: TGTGCCGCCAGCCAAGCGGATACGCAGTATTTT.